This TCR beta chain was profiled in a study of cytomegalovirus exposure and HLA in healthy donors. Study observations and caveats: According to the study, roughly 160 TCR beta chains were cytomegalovirus-associated. Subsequent analysis found a tendency for first-cohort TCR clusters to co-occur within the 95 to 150 validation repertoires.

From the roughly 110-subject validation cohort, which was separate from the roughly 700-subject first cohort, the donors were drawn. Measured with immunoSEQ multiplex PCR; TCRdb has only the in-frame clones, and not every one. The table includes 100,000 to 150,000 clones, more than 95% detected once. Between the trimmed V and J ends, which lost 2 bases and 1 base, there was a span of 9 bases. This CDR3 region has 15 residues. The V gene's germline CDR1 is MNHEY and CDR2 SVGAGI. Comments on this clone: Antigen: not known.

The sequenced sample consisted of PBMCs. This receptor was identified in a man in his late teens or twenties in good health and CMV-seronegative. The rearrangement uses TRBV6-5 and TRBJ2-1, with a weak D call TRBD1 (7 bases). The CDR3 DNA sequence: TGTGCCAGCAGTTACGCGGGACAGTCCTACAATGAGCAGTTCTTC. Translating gives CASSYAGQSYNEQFF.